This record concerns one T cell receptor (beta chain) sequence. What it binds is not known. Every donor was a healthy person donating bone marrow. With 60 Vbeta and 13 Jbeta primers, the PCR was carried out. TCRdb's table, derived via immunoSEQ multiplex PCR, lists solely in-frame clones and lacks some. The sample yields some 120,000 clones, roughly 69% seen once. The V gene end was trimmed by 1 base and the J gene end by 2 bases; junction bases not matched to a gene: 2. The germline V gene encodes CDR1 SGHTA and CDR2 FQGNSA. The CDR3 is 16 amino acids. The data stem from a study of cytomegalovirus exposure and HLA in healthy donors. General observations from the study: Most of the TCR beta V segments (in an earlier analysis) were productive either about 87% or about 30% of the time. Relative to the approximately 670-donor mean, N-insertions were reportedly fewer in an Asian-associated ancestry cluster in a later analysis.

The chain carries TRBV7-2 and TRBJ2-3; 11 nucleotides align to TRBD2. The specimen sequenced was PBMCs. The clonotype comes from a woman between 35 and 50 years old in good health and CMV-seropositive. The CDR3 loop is CASSLVAGGITDTQYF. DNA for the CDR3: TGTGCCAGCAGCTTAGTAGCGGGGGGGATCACAGATACGCAGTATTTT.